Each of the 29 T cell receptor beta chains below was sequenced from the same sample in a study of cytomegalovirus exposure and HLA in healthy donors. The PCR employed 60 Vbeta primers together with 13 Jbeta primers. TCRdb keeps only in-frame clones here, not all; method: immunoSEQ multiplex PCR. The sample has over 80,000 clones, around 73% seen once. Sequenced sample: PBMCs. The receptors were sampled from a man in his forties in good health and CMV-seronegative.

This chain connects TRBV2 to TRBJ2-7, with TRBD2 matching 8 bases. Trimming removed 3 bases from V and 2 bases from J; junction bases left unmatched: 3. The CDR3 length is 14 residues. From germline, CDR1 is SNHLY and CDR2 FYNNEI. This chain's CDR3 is CASSEAGGPYEQYF. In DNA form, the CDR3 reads TGTGCCAGCAGTGAGGCGGGGGGACCCTACGAGCAGTACTTC. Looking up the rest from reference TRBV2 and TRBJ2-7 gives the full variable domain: EPEVTQTPSHQVTQMGQEVILRCVPISNHLYFYWYRQILGQKVEFLVSFYNNEISEKSEIFDDQFSVERPDGSNFTLKIRSTKLEDSAMYFCASSEAGGPYEQYFGPGTRLTVT.

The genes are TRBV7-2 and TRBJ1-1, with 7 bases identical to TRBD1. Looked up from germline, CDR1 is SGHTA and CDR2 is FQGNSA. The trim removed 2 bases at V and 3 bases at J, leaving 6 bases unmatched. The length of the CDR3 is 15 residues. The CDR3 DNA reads TGTGCCAGCAGCTTAAGAGGGGGCGATGACACTGAAGCTTTCTTT. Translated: CASSLRGGDDTEAFF.

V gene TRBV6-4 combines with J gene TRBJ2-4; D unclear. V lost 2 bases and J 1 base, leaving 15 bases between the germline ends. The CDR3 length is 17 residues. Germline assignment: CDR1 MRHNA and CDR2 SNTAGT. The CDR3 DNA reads TGTGCCAGCAGTGACCCGCCGGGTTCTGAGGCCAAAAACATTCAGTACTTC. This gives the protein CASSDPPGSEAKNIQYF.

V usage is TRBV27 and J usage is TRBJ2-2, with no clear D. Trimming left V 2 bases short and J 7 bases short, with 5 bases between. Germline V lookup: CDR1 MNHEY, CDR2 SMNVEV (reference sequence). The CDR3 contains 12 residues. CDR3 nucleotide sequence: TGTGCCAGCAGTTTAATCGGCGGGGAGCTGTTTTTT. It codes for CASSLIGGELFF.

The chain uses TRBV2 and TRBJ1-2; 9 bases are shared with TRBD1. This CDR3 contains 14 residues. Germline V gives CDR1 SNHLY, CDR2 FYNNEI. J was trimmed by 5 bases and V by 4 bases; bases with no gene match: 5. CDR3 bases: TGTGCCAGCAGTGCGTCGACAGGGGGATATGGCTACACCTTC. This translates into CASSASTGGYGYTF.

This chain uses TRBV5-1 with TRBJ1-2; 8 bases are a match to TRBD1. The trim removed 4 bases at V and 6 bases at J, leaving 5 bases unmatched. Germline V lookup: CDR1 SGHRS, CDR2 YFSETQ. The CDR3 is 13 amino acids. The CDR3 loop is CASSPQGADGYTF. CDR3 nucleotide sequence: TGCGCCAGCAGCCCCCAGGGGGCAGATGGCTACACCTTC.

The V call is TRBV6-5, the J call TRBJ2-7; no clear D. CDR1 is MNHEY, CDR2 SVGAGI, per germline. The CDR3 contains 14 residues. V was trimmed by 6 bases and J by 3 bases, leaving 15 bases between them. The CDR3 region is CASSLGPLSYEQYF. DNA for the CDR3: TGTGCCAGCAGCTTGGGCCCCCTCAGCTACGAGCAGTACTTC.

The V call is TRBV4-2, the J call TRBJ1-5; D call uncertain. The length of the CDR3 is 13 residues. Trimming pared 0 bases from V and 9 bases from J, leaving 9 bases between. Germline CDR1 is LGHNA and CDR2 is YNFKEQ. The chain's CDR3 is CASSQEDAGPQHF. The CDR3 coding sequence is TGTGCCAGCAGCCAAGAAGACGCGGGGCCCCAGCATTTT.

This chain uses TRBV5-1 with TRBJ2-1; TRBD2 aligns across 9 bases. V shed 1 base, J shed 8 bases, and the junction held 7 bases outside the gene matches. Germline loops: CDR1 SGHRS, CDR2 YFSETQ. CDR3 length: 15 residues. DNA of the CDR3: TGCGCCAGCAGCTTGAAGGGCGGGGGGGCGGATGAGCAGTTCTTC. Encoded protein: CASSLKGGGADEQFF. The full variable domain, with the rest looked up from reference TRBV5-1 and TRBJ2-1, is KAGVTQTPRYLIKTRGQQVTLSCSPISGHRSVSWYQQTPGQGLQFLFEYFSETQRNKGNFPGRFSGRQFSNSRSEMNVSTLELGDSALYLCASSLKGGGADEQFFGPGTRLTVL.

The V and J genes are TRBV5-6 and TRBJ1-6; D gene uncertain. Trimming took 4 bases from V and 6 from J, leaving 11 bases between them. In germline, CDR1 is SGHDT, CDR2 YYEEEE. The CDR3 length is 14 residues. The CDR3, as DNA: TGTGCCAGCAGCGGGCAGTCGATTAATTCACCCCTCCACTTT. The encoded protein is CASSGQSINSPLHF.

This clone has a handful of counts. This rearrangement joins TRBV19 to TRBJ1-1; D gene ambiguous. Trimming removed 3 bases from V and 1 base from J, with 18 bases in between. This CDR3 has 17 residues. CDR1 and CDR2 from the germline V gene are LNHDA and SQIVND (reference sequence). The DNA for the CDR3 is TGTGCCAGTAGTATGGGAGGGAGACAACATCCGAACACTGAAGCTTTCTTT. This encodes CASSMGGRQHPNTEAFF.

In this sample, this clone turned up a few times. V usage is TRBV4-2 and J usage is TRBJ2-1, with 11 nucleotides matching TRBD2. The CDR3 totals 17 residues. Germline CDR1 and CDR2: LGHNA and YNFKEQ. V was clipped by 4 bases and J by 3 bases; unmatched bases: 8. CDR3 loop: CASSRSTSGDYYNEQFF. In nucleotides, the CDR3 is TGTGCCAGCAGCCGATCGACTAGCGGGGATTACTACAATGAGCAGTTCTTC.

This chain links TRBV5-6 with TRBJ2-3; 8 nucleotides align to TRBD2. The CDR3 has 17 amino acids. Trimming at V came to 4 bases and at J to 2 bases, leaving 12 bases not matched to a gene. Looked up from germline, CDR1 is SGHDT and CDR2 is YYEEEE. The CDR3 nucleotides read TGTGCCAGCAGCGTACGACTCGGTAGCGGGGACACAGATACGCAGTATTTT. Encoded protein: CASSVRLGSGDTDTQYF. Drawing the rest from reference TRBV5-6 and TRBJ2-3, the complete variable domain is DAGVTQSPTHLIKTRGQQVTLRCSPKSGHDTVSWYQQALGQGPQFIFQYYEEEERQRGNFPDRFSGHQFPNYSSELNVNALLLGDSALYLCASSVRLGSGDTDTQYFGPGTRLTVL.

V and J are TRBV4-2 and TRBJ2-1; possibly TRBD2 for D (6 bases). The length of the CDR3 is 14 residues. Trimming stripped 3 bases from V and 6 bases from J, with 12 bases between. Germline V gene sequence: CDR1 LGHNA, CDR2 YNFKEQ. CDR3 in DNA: TGTGCCAGCAGCCATTTGGAGGGGACCAATGAGCAGTTCTTC. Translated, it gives CASSHLEGTNEQFF.

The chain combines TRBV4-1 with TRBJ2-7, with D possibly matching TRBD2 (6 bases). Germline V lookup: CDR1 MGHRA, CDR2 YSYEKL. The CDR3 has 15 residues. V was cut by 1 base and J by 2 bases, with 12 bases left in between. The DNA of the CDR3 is TGCGCCAGCAGCCAAGGGGGACTTGCAGCCTACGAGCAGTACTTC. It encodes CASSQGGLAAYEQYF.

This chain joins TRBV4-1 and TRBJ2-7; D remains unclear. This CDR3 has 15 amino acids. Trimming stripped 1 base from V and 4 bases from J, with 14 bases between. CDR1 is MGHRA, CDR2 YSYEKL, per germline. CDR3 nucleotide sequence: TGCGCCAGCAGCCAAGTCCTCTCCCTATCTTACGAGCAGTACTTC. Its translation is CASSQVLSLSYEQYF.

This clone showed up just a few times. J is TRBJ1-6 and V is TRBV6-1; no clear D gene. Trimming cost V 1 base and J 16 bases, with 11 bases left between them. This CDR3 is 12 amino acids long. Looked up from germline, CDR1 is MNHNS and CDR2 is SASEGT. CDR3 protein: CASSEGAGGLHF. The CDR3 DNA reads TGTGCCAGCAGTGAAGGGGCGGGCGGGCTCCACTTT.

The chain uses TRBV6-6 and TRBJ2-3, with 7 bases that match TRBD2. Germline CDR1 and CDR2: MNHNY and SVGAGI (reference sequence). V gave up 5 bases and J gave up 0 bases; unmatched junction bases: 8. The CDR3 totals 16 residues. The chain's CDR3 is CASSLPGRGSTDTQYF. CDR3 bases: TGTGCCAGCAGTCTACCGGGGAGGGGTAGCACAGATACGCAGTATTTT.

The CDR3 spells CASSKDTSYEQYF. CDR3 nucleotide sequence: TGCGCCAGCAGCAAGGACACCTCCTACGAGCAGTACTTC. This chain uses TRBV4-1 with TRBJ2-7; weak D call: TRBD1 (5 bases). The CDR3 consists of 13 residues. The V gene's germline CDR1 is MGHRA and CDR2 YSYEKL. Trimming cost V 5 bases and J 0 bases, with 8 bases left between them.

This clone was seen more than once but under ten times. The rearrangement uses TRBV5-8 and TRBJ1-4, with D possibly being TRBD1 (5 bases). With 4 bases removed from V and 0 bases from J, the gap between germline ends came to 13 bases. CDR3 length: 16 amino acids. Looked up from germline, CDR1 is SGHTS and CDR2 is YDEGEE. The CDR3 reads CASSTGKMATNEKLFF. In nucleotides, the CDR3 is TGTGCCAGCAGCACAGGAAAGATGGCAACTAATGAAAAACTGTTTTTT.

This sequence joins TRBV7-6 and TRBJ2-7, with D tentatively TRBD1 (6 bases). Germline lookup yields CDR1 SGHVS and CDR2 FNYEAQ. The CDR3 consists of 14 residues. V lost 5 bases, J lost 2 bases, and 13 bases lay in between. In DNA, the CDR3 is TGTGCCAGCAGCCGTTCGGACAGAACCTACGAGCAGTACTTC. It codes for CASSRSDRTYEQYF.

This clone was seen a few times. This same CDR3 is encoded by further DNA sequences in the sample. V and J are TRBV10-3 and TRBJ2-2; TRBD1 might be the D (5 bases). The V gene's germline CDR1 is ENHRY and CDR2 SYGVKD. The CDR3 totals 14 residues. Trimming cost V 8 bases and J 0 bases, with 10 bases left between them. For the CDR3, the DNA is TGTGCCATCCGGCAGGGCGCGAACACCGGGGAGCTGTTTTTT. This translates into CAIRQGANTGELFF.

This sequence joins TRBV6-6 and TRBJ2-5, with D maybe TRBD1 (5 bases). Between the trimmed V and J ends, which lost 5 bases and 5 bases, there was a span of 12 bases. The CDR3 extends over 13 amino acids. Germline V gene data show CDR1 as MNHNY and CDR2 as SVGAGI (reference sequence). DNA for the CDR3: TGTGCCAGCAGTCGAGGAAGGGGCGAGACCCAGTACTTC. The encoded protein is CASSRGRGETQYF.

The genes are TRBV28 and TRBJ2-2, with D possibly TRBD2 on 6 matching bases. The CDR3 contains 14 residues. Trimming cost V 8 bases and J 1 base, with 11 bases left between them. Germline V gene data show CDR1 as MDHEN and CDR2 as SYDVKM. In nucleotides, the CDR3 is TGTGCCAGCCGGCGGCGGGGGAACACCGGGGAGCTGTTTTTT. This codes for CASRRRGNTGELFF. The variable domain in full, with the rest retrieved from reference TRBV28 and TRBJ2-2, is DVKVTQSSRYLVKRTGEKVFLECVQDMDHENMFWYRQDPGLGLRLIYFSYDVKMKEKGDIPEGYSVSREKKERFSLILESASTNQTSMYLCASRRRGNTGELFFGEGSRLTVL.

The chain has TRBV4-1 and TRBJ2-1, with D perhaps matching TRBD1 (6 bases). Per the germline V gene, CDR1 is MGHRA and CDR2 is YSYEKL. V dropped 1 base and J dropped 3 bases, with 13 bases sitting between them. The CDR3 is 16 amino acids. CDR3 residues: CASSQASLQGYNEQFF. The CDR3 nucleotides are TGCGCCAGCAGCCAAGCGAGTTTACAGGGCTACAATGAGCAGTTCTTC.

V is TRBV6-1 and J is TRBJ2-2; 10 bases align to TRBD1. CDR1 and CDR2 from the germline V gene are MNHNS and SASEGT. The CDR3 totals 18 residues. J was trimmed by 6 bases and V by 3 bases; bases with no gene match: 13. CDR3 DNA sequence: TGTGCCAGCAGTGATACCCTGACAGGGGGCGCTTCGGCCGGGGAGCTGTTTTTT. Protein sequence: CASSDTLTGGASAGELFF.

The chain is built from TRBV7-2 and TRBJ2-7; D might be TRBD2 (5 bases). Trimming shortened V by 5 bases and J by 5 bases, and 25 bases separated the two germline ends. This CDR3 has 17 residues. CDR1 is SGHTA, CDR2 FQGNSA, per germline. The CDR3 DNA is TGTGCCAGCAGCCTCTCCTCCCGATGGCGGGTACTTAACGAGCAGTACTTC. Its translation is CASSLSSRWRVLNEQYF.

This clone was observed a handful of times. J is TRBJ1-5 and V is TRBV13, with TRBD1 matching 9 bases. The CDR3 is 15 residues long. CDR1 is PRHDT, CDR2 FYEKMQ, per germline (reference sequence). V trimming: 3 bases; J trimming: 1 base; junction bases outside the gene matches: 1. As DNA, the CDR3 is TGTGCCAGCAGCTTCGGACAGGGGAGCAATCAGCCCCAGCATTTT. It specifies CASSFGQGSNQPQHF.

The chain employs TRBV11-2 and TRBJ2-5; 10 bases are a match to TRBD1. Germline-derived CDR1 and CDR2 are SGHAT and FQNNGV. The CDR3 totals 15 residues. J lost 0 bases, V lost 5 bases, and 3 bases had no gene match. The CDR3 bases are TGTGCCAGCAGCCAGGACAGGGGGTACCAAGAGACCCAGTACTTC. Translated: CASSQDRGYQETQYF. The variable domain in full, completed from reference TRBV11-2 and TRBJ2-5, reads EAGVAQSPRYKIIEKRQSVAFWCNPISGHATLYWYQQILGQGPKLLIQFQNNGVVDDSQLPKDRFSAERLKGVDSTLKIQPAKLEDSAVYLCASSQDRGYQETQYFGPGTRLLVL.